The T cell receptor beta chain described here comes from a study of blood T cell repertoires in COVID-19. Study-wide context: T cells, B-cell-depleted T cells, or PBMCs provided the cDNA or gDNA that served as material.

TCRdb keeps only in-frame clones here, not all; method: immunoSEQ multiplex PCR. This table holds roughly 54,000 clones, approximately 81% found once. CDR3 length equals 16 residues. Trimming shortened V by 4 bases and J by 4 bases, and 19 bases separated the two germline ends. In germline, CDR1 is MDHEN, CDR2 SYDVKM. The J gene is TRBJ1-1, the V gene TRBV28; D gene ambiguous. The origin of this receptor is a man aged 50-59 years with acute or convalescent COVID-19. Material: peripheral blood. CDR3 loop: CASSYRGGLVGTEAFF. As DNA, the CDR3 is TGTGCCAGCAGTTATCGGGGAGGGCTCGTCGGCACTGAAGCTTTCTTT.